Listed below are T cell receptor beta chains from one sample, sequenced in a study of blood T cell repertoires in COVID-19. The data were produced by immunoSEQ multiplex PCR, yet TCRdb's version contains in-frame clones alone and is incomplete. The table shows approximately 61,000 clones, with about 82% occurring only once. Sequenced input: peripheral blood. These receptors were collected from a man between 65 and 85 years old with acute or convalescent COVID-19. Both conserved end residues are part of each CDR3. D genes are given only for firm matches. Rows may omit the clone size; those that give it use once, few, many or a size class.

TRBJ1-1,.,.,TRBV29-1,13,CSAYPRQNTEAFF,TGCAGCGCCTACCCCCGACAGAACACTGAAGCTTTCTTT
TRBJ2-1,TRBD2,.,TRBV5-1,16,CASSFGLAGALNEQFF,TGCGCCAGCAGCTTCGGACTAGCGGGGGCCTTGAATGAGCAGTTCTTC
TRBJ2-4,TRBD2,.,TRBV5-1,16,CASSPGPLSGGNIQYF,TGCGCCAGCAGCCCGGGGCCGCTTAGCGGGGGAAACATTCAGTACTTC
TRBJ2-1,TRBD1,.,TRBV7-6,16,CASSLGGQGVGNEQFF,TGTGCCAGCAGCTTAGGGGGACAGGGGGTTGGCAATGAGCAGTTCTTC
TRBJ1-4,TRBD1,.,TRBV19,15,CASRHPGTGDEKLFF,TGTGCCAGTAGGCACCCCGGGACAGGGGATGAAAAACTGTTTTTT
TRBJ1-3,.,.,TRBV9,16,CASSATGSGQGNTIYF,TGTGCCAGCAGCGCGACTGGATCAGGGCAAGGAAACACCATATATTTT
TRBJ2-3,.,.,TRBV5-4,14,CASSPGPGVDTQYF,TGTGCCAGCAGCCCTGGTCCAGGTGTAGATACGCAGTATTTT
TRBJ2-7,.,.,TRBV9,17,CASSPTERRSSPYEQYF,TGTGCCAGCAGCCCGACTGAAAGACGGTCATCCCCTTACGAGCAGTACTTC
TRBJ1-2,TRBD1,.,TRBV3-1/TRBV3-2,14,CASSQLDRRDGYTF,TGTGCCAGCAGCCAACTGGACAGGAGGGATGGCTACACCTTC
TRBJ2-7,TRBD2,.,TRBV3-1/TRBV3-2,15,CASSQALAGNHEQYF,TGTGCCAGCAGCCAAGCGCTAGCGGGGAATCACGAGCAGTACTTC
TRBJ2-7,TRBD2,.,TRBV28,13,CASRGLVPYEQYF,TGTGCCAGCAGGGGACTAGTCCCCTACGAGCAGTACTTC
TRBJ1-5,.,.,TRBV6-5,14,CASSNGQNNQPQHF,TGTGCCAGCAGTAACGGACAGAACAATCAGCCCCAGCATTTT
TRBJ1-1,.,.,TRBV28,14,CASSPPRGVTEAFF,TGTGCCAGCAGTCCACCGCGGGGGGTCACTGAAGCTTTCTTT
TRBJ1-1,.,.,TRBV7-3,13,CASSLGANTEAFF,TGTGCCAGCAGCTTAGGGGCGAACACTGAAGCTTTCTTT
TRBJ1-3,.,.,TRBV6-1,16,CASSVDRSFSGNTIYF,TGTGCCAGCAGTGTTGACAGGTCCTTCTCTGGAAACACCATATATTTT
TRBJ2-7,TRBD1,.,TRBV5-4,14,CASSQATGSYEQYF,TGTGCCAGCAGTCAGGCGACAGGGTCCTACGAGCAGTACTTC
TRBJ2-2,.,.,TRBV2,14,CASMAQGGTGELFF,TGTGCCAGCATGGCACAGGGCGGCACCGGGGAGCTGTTTTTT
TRBJ2-2,TRBD2,.,TRBV14,14,CASSPGGWTGELFF,TGTGCCAGCAGCCCGGGGGGTTGGACCGGGGAGCTGTTTTTT
TRBJ2-5,TRBD2,.,TRBV6-2/TRBV6-3,15,CASSLTSGGRETQYF,TGTGCCAGCAGTTTAACTAGCGGGGGGCGGGAGACCCAGTACTTC
TRBJ2-1,TRBD2,.,TRBV5-4,19,CASSPKSGGPQPLIDEQFF,TGTGCCAGCAGCCCAAAATCGGGGGGGCCACAGCCACTTATCGATGAGCAGTTCTTC
TRBJ1-3,.,.,TRBV20-1,17,CSASSFPGQNSGNTIYF,TGCAGTGCTAGTTCGTTTCCAGGACAGAACTCTGGAAACACCATATATTTT
TRBJ1-4,.,.,TRBV28,15,CASSFSGTWEEKLFF,TGTGCCAGCAGTTTCTCCGGGACTTGGGAGGAAAAACTGTTTTTT
TRBJ2-5,.,few,TRBV10-3,14,CAISDYRQAETQYF,TGTGCCATCAGTGACTACAGGCAGGCGGAGACCCAGTACTTC
TRBJ2-1,.,.,TRBV7-9,14,CASSLAGTDSPLFF,TGTGCCAGCAGCTTAGCGGGTACGGACAGTCCCCTGTTCTTC